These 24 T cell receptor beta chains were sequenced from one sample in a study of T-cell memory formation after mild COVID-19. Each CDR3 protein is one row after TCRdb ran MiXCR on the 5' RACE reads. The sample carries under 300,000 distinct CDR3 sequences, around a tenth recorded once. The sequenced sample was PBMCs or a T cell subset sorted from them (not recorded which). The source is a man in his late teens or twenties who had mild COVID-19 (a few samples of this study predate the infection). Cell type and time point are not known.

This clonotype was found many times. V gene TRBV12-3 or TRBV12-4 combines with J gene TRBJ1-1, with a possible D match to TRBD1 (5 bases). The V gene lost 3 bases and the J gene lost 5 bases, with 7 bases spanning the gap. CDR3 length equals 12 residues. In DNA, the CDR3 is TGTGCCAGCAGTTTTTGGGGGACTGAAGCTTTCTTT. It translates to CASSFWGTEAFF.

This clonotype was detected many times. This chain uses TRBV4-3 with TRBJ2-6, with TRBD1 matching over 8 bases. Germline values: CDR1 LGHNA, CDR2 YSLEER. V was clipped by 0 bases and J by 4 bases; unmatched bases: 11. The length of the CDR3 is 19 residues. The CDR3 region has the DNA TGCGCCAGCAGCCAAGAGAGGCAGGGGGCGCGATGGGGGGCCAACGTCCTGACTTTC. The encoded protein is CASSQERQGARWGANVLTF.

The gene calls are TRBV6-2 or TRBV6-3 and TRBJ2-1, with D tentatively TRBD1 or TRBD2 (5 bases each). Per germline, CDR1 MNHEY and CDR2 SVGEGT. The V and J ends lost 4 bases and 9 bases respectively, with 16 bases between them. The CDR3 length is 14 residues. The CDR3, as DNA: TGTGCCAGCAGTTTCGGGACGTCAGGTCGTGAGCAGTTCTTC. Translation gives CASSFGTSGREQFF.

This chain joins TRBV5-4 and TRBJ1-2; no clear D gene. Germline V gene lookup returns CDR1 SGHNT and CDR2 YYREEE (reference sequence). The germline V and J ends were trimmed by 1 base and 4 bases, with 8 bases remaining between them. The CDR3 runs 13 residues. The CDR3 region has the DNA TGTGCCAGCAGCTTGTCCCAGAGCTATGGCTACACCTTC. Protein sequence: CASSLSQSYGYTF.

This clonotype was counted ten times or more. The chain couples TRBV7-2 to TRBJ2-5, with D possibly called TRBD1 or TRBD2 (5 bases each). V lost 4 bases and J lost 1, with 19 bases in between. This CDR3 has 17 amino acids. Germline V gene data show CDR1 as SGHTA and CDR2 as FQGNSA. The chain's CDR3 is CASSSLTLGEIQETQYF. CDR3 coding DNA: TGTGCCAGCAGCTCCCTCACGCTGGGGGAGATCCAAGAGACCCAGTACTTC.

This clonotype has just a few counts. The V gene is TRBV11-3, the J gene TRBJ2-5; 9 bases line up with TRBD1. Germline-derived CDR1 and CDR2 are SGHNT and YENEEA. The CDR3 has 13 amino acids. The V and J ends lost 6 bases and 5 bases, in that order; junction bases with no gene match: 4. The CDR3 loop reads CASSGTGMETQYF. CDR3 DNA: TGTGCCAGCAGTGGGACAGGGATGGAGACCCAGTACTTC. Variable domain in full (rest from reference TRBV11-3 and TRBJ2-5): EAGVVQSPRYKIIEKKQPVAFWCNPISGHNTLYWYLQNLGQGPELLIRYENEEAVDDSQLPKDRFSAERLKGVDSTLKIQPAELGDSAVYLCASSGTGMETQYFGPGTRLLVL.

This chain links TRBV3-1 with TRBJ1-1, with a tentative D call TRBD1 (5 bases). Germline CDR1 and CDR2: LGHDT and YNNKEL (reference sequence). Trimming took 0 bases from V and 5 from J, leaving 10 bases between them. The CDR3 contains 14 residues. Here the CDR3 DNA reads TGTGCCAGCAGCCAAGAGACAGCTTATACTGAAGCTTTCTTT. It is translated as CASSQETAYTEAFF. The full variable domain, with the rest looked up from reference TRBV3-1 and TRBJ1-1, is DTAVSQTPKYLVTQMGNDKSIKCEQNLGHDTMYWYKQDSKKFLKIMFSYNNKELIINETVPNRFSPKSPDKAHLNLHINSLELGDSAVYFCASSQETAYTEAFFGQGTRLTVV.

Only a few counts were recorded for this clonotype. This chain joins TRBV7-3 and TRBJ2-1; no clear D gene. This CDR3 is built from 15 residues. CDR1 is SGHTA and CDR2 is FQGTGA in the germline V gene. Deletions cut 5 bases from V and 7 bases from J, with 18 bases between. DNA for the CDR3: TGTGCCAGCAGCCCCGGCGGTCTGGGTAAAAATGAGCAGTTCTTC. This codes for CASSPGGLGKNEQFF.

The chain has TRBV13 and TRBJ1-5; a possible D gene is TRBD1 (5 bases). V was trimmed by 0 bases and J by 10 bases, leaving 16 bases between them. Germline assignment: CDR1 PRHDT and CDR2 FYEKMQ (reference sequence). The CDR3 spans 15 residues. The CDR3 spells CASSLGGRTGRPQHF. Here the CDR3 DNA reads TGTGCCAGCAGCTTAGGGGGACGGACCGGACGTCCCCAGCATTTT. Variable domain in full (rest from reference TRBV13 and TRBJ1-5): AAGVIQSPRHLIKEKRETATLKCYPIPRHDTVYWYQQGPGQDPQFLISFYEKMQSDKGSIPDRFSAQQFSDYHSELNMSSLELGDSALYFCASSLGGRTGRPQHFGDGTRLSIL.

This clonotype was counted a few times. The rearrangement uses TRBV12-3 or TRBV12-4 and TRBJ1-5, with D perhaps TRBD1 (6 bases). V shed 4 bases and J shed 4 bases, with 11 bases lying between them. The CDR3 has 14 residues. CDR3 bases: TGTGCCAGCAGTTGGGTACAGGGAAATCAGCCCCAGCATTTT. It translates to CASSWVQGNQPQHF.

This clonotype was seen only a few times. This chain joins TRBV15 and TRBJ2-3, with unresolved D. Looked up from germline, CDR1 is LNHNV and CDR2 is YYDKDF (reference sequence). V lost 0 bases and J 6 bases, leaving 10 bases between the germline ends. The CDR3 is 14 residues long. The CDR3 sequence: CATSRDSSRDTQYF. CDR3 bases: TGTGCCACCAGCAGAGACAGCTCTCGGGATACGCAGTATTTT. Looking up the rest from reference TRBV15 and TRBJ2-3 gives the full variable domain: DAMVIQNPRYQVTQFGKPVTLSCSQTLNHNVMYWYQQKSSQAPKLLFHYYDKDFNNEADTPDNFQSRRPNTSFCFLDIRSPGLGDTAMYLCATSRDSSRDTQYFGPGTRLTVL.

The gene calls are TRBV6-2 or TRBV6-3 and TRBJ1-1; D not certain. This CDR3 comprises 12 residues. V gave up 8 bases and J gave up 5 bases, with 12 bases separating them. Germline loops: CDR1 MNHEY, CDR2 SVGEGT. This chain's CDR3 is CASGSRATEAFF. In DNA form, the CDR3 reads TGTGCCAGCGGATCTAGGGCGACTGAAGCTTTCTTT.

CDR3: CSVMPGFSEQFF. The DNA of the CDR3 is TGCAGCGTAATGCCGGGATTTAGTGAGCAGTTCTTC. The chain couples TRBV29-1 to TRBJ2-1; maybe TRBD2 (5 bases). V shed 6 bases and J shed 9 bases, with 15 bases lying between them. Germline CDR1 reads SQVTM; CDR2 reads ANQGSEA. The CDR3 sequence is 12 residues long.

CDR3 nucleotide sequence: TGTGCCAGCAGTATGTACGGTTTGAACACTGAAGCTTTCTTT. This codes for CASSMYGLNTEAFF. V gene TRBV6-5 combines with J gene TRBJ1-1; D is ambiguous. The CDR3 covers 14 residues. Trimming removed 5 bases at V and 0 bases at J, with 10 bases between. The germline CDR1 and CDR2 sequences are MNHEY and SVGAGI.

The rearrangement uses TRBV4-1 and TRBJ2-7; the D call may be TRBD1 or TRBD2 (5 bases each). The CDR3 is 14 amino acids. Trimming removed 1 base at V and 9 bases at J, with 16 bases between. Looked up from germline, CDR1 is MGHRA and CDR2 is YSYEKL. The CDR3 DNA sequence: TGCGCCAGCAGCCAAGGGGACCGGGTTCGGGTGCAGTACTTC. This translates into CASSQGDRVRVQYF.

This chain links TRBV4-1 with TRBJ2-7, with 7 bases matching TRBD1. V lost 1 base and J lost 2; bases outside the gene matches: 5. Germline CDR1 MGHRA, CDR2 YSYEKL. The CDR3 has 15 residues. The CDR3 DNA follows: TGCGCCAGCAGCCAAGTCGCTGACAGGGCCTACGAGCAGTACTTC. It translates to CASSQVADRAYEQYF.

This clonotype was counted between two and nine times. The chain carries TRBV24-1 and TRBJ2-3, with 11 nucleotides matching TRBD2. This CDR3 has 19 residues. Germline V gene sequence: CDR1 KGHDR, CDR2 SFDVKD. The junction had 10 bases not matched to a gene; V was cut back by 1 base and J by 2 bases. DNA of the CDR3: TGTGCCACCAGTGATTTTTCGGGACTAGCGGTTCTCGACACAGATACGCAGTATTTT. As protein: CATSDFSGLAVLDTDTQYF.

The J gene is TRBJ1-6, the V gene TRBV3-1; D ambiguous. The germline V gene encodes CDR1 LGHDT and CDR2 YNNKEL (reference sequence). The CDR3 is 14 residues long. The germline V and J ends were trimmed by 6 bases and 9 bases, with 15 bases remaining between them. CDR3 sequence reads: CASSRQTLGSPLHF. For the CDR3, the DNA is TGTGCCAGCAGTCGACAAACCCTCGGTTCACCCCTCCACTTT. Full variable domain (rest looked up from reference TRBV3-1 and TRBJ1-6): DTAVSQTPKYLVTQMGNDKSIKCEQNLGHDTMYWYKQDSKKFLKIMFSYNNKELIINETVPNRFSPKSPDKAHLNLHINSLELGDSAVYFCASSRQTLGSPLHFGNGTRLTVT.

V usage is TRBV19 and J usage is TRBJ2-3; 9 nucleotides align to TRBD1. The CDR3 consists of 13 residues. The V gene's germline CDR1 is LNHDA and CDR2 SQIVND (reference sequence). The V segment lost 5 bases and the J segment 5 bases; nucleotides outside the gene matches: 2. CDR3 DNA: TGTGCCAGTAGTGTGACAGGGGGAGATACGCAGTATTTT. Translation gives CASSVTGGDTQYF.

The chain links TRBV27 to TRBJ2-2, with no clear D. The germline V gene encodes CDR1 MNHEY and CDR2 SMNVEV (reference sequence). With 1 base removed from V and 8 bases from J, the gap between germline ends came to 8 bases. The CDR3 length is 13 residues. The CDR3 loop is CASSLFSTGELFF. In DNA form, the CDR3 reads TGTGCCAGCAGTTTATTTTCGACGGGGGAGCTGTTTTTT.

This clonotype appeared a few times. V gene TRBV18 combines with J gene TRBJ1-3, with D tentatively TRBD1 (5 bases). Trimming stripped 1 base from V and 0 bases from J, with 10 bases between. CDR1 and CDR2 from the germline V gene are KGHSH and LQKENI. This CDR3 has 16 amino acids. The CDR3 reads CASSPQEGSSGNTIYF. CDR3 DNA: TGTGCCAGCTCACCACAAGAGGGGTCCTCTGGAAACACCATATATTTT. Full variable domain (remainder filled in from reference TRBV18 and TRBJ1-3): NAGVMQNPRHLVRRRGQEARLRCSPMKGHSHVYWYRQLPEEGLKFMVYLQKENIIDESGMPKERFSAEFPKEGPSILRIQQVVRGDSAAYFCASSPQEGSSGNTIYFGEGSWLTVV.

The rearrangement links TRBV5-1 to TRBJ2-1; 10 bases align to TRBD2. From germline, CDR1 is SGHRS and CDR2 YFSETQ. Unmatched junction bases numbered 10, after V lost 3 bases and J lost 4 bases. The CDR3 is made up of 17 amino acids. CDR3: CASSSELAGETYNEQFF. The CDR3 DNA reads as TGCGCCAGCAGCTCCGAGCTAGCGGGGGAAACGTACAATGAGCAGTTCTTC.

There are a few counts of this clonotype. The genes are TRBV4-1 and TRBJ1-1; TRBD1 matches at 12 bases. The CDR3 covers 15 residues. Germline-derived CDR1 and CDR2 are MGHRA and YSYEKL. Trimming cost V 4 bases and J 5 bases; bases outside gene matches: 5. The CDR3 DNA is TGCGCCAGCAGCCCGGGGGACAGGGGGCGGACTGAAGCTTTCTTT. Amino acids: CASSPGDRGRTEAFF.

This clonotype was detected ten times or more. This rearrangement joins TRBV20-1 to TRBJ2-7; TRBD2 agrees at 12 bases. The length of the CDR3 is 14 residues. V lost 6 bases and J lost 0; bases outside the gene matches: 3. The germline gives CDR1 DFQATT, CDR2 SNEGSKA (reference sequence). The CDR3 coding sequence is TGCAGTGCCCTAGCGGGGGGGAGCTCCTACGAGCAGTACTTC. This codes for CSALAGGSSYEQYF.